This is a list of T cell receptor beta chains from one sample in a study of Graves' ophthalmopathy and Graves' hyperthyroidism. TCRdb independently ran MiXCR on the multiplex PCR reads; one entry per CDR3 protein. The sample yields around 36,000 distinct CDR3 sequences, approximately 46% seen once. Specimen: peripheral blood. These receptors came from an adult woman with stable Graves' hyperthyroidism. Both conserved end residues are part of each CDR3. Fields, in order: clone size, V gene, J gene, D gene, CDR3 protein, CDR3 DNA. D genes are given only for firm matches. The size entry is marked missing in some rows and otherwise reads once, few, many or a size class.

size: NA
V: TRBV28
J: TRBJ2-2
D: TRBD2
CDR3: CASSFSGRRTGELFF
DNA: TGTGCCAGCAGTTTTAGCGGGAGAAGAACCGGGGAGCTGTTTTTT

size: many
V: TRBV20-1
J: TRBJ1-3
D: TRBD1
CDR3: CSATGTASGNTIYF
DNA: TGCAGTGCTACCGGGACAGCCTCTGGAAACACCATATATTTT

size: many
V: TRBV20-1
J: TRBJ1-2
D: NA
CDR3: CSAPRGSGANYGYTF
DNA: TGCAGTGCCCCCCGCGGGTCGGGAGCGAACTATGGCTACACCTTC

size: NA
V: TRBV5-1
J: TRBJ2-7
D: TRBD2
CDR3: CASSQGTSGKTSYEQYF
DNA: TGTGCCAGCAGCCAGGGGACTAGCGGGAAAACGTCCTACGAGCAGTACTTC

size: NA
V: TRBV7-6
J: TRBJ1-2
D: NA
CDR3: CASSLEGHGYTF
DNA: TGTGCCAGCAGCCTGGAGGGGCATGGCTACACCTTC

size: many
V: TRBV11-3
J: TRBJ2-3
D: TRBD2
CDR3: CASSFSGTSEDTQYF
DNA: TGTGCCAGCAGTTTTAGCGGGACATCGGAAGATACGCAGTATTTT

size: NA
V: TRBV20-1
J: TRBJ2-5
D: TRBD2
CDR3: CSAAPSGRAGETQYF
DNA: TGCAGTGCGGCTCCTAGCGGGAGGGCCGGTGAGACCCAGTACTTC

size: once
V: TRBV7-2
J: TRBJ2-5
D: TRBD2
CDR3: CASSLVASGWETQYF
DNA: TGTGCCAGCAGCTTAGTCGCTAGCGGTTGGGAGACCCAGTACTTC

size: many
V: TRBV25-1
J: TRBJ1-2
D: NA
CDR3: CASSPGTNYGYTF
DNA: TGTGCCAGCAGTCCCGGAACTAACTATGGCTACACCTTC

size: NA
V: TRBV7-8
J: TRBJ1-1
D: TRBD1
CDR3: CASSYGSRTGGTEAFF
DNA: TGTGCCAGCAGCTACGGATCAAGGACAGGGGGCACTGAAGCTTTCTTT

size: many
V: TRBV28
J: TRBJ2-6
D: TRBD1
CDR3: CASRPGGTGANVLTF
DNA: TGTGCCAGCAGACCAGGGGGCACCGGGGCCAACGTCCTGACTTTC

size: NA
V: TRBV29-1
J: TRBJ2-7
D: NA
CDR3: CSDNTGWNEQYF
DNA: TGCAGCGACAATACAGGATGGAACGAGCAGTACTTC

size: many
V: TRBV18
J: TRBJ1-2
D: NA
CDR3: CASSLQGNYGYTF
DNA: TGTGCCAGCTCCCTCCAGGGAAACTATGGCTACACCTTC

size: NA
V: TRBV15
J: TRBJ2-3
D: TRBD1
CDR3: CATSRDPGQGTDTQYF
DNA: TGTGCCACCAGCAGAGATCCGGGACAGGGGACAGATACGCAGTATTTT

size: NA
V: TRBV9
J: TRBJ1-4
D: TRBD1
CDR3: CASSKGTGTAELFF
DNA: TGTGCCAGCAGCAAAGGGACAGGGACGGCGGAACTGTTTTTT

size: NA
V: TRBV7-9
J: TRBJ2-2
D: TRBD1
CDR3: CASSSGTGNTGELFF
DNA: TGTGCCAGCAGTTCCGGGACAGGGAACACCGGGGAGCTGTTTTTT

size: NA
V: TRBV20-1
J: TRBJ2-7
D: TRBD2
CDR3: CSARLAGVPEQYF
DNA: TGCAGTGCTAGACTAGCGGGAGTCCCCGAGCAGTACTTC

size: NA
V: TRBV6-1
J: TRBJ2-7
D: NA
CDR3: CASISSTWGEQYF
DNA: TGTGCCAGCATCTCGTCTACGTGGGGGGAGCAGTACTTC

size: NA
V: TRBV29-1
J: TRBJ1-2
D: TRBD1
CDR3: CSADRTRGYTF
DNA: TGCAGCGCGGACAGGACCAGGGGCTACACCTTC

size: NA
V: TRBV29-1
J: TRBJ2-2
D: TRBD2
CDR3: CSVEGWLAGVDTGELFF
DNA: TGCAGCGTTGAAGGTTGGCTAGCGGGAGTTGACACCGGGGAGCTGTTTTTT

size: NA
V: TRBV2
J: TRBJ1-1
D: TRBD1
CDR3: CASSGTGTRTEAFF
DNA: TGTGCCAGCAGTGGGACAGGGACGAGAACTGAAGCTTTCTTT

size: NA
V: TRBV10-2
J: TRBJ1-1
D: NA
CDR3: CASMSAANTEAFF
DNA: TGCGCCAGCATGAGTGCCGCGAACACTGAAGCTTTCTTT

size: many
V: TRBV15
J: TRBJ1-1
D: NA
CDR3: CATSRGGSGAVEAFF
DNA: TGTGCCACCAGCAGAGGTGGCAGCGGAGCGGTTGAAGCTTTCTTT

size: NA
V: TRBV6-5
J: TRBJ1-4
D: TRBD1
CDR3: CAISGGTGGEKLFF
DNA: TGTGCCATCAGTGGGGGGACAGGGGGAGAAAAACTGTTTTTT

size: NA
V: TRBV7-2
J: TRBJ1-5
D: NA
CDR3: CASSTSRAGSQPPHF
DNA: TGTGCCAGCAGCACGAGCAGGGCAGGTAGTCAGCCCCCGCATTTT

size: many
V: TRBV3-1
J: TRBJ1-2
D: NA
CDR3: CASSQIGTQSGYTF
DNA: TGTGCCAGCAGCCAAATCGGCACACAGAGTGGCTACACCTTC

size: once
V: TRBV11-2
J: TRBJ2-5
D: TRBD2
CDR3: CASSQGTSGVQETQYF
DNA: TGTGCCAGCAGCCAAGGGACTAGCGGAGTCCAAGAGACCCAGTACTTC

size: NA
V: TRBV6-5
J: TRBJ1-5
D: NA
CDR3: CASSYSIGGETQHF
DNA: TGTGCCAGCAGTTACTCGATCGGGGGGGAGACCCAGCATTTT

size: many
V: TRBV5-1
J: TRBJ1-2
D: NA
CDR3: CASSLLGSDGYTF
DNA: TGCGCCAGCAGCTTGTTAGGTAGTGATGGCTACACCTTC

size: many
V: TRBV6-5
J: TRBJ1-3
D: NA
CDR3: CASALGTSPGNTIYF
DNA: TGTGCCAGCGCCCTCGGAACCTCGCCTGGAAACACCATATATTTT

size: NA
V: TRBV7-8
J: TRBJ1-2
D: TRBD1
CDR3: CASRLTGSGNTF
DNA: TGTGCCAGCAGACTGACAGGGTCTGGAAACACCTTC

size: medium-sized
V: TRBV11-2
J: TRBJ1-2
D: TRBD1
CDR3: CATFGGQEGGYGYTF
DNA: TGTGCCACATTCGGGGGACAGGAAGGGGGCTATGGCTACACCTTC

size: once
V: TRBV20-1
J: TRBJ2-7
D: TRBD2
CDR3: CSARRLAGAISYEQYF
DNA: TGCAGTGCTAGACGGCTAGCGGGAGCAATATCCTACGAGCAGTACTTC

size: few
V: TRBV29-1
J: TRBJ2-6
D: NA
CDR3: CSVTGHHSGANVLTF
DNA: TGCAGCGTTACGGGACATCACTCTGGGGCCAACGTCCTGACTTTC

size: many
V: TRBV2
J: TRBJ1-3
D: TRBD1
CDR3: CASSGQGSGNTIYF
DNA: TGTGCCAGCAGTGGACAGGGGTCTGGAAACACCATATATTTT

size: NA
V: TRBV20-1
J: TRBJ2-1
D: TRBD2
CDR3: CSASRGLPEEQFF
DNA: TGCAGTGCTAGTCGGGGACTACCAGAGGAGCAGTTCTTC